The text below deals with one TCR beta chain. Its antigen remains unidentified. The PCR made use of 60 Vbeta and 13 Jbeta primers. TCRdb's table, derived via immunoSEQ multiplex PCR, lists solely in-frame clones and lacks some. The sample contains 150,000 or so clones, around 80% of which appear only once. Germline V gene lookup returns CDR1 MNHEY and CDR2 SVGAGI. The CDR3 covers 15 residues. The ends were cut back, 5 bases at V and 5 bases at J, with 15 bases in the middle. This record comes from a study of cytomegalovirus exposure and HLA in healthy donors. Points from the study as a whole: The authors later linked a missense DCLRE1C variant to TCR beta V- and J-gene trimming. Previously analyzed data showed that most TCR beta V segments were productive at a frequency of about 87% or about 30%.

This sequence joins TRBV6-5 and TRBJ1-4; D unclear. This TCR came from a woman between 40 and 50 years old in good health and CMV-seropositive. The material sequenced was PBMCs. CDR3 sequence: CASSQDRRGNEKLFF. Written as DNA, the CDR3 is TGTGCCAGCAGTCAAGACCGGCGGGGAAATGAAAAACTGTTTTTT.